This T cell receptor beta chain was retrieved from a study of sequential checkpoint blockade in melanoma. Study in general: Both treatment sequences were followed by maintenance nivolumab.

As for treatment: randomized to nivolumab then ipilimumab (arm A) or the reverse (arm B). DNA-damaging chemotherapy had not been given to any patient beforehand. Live CD3+CD8+ CD19− CD56− cells were sorted from PBMCs. Only in-frame clones appear in the TCRdb table, and some are missing; sequencing was by immunoSEQ multiplex PCR. The sample has fewer than 40,000 clones, 86% seen once. Sequencing was performed on CD8+ T cells sorted from blood (inferred from file names), taken from a patient given nivolumab and ipilimumab in sequence. The source of this sequence is a human donor with melanoma.

CDR3 protein: CASSQDWSPNTGELFF. The CDR3 region has the DNA TGCGCCAGCAGCCAAGATTGGAGCCCGAACACCGGGGAGCTGTTTTTT. The V call is TRBV4-3, the J call TRBJ2-2; D is ambiguous. The CDR3 contains 16 residues. Between the trimmed V and J ends, which lost 0 bases and 0 bases, there was a span of 8 bases. Germline values: CDR1 LGHNA, CDR2 YSLEER.